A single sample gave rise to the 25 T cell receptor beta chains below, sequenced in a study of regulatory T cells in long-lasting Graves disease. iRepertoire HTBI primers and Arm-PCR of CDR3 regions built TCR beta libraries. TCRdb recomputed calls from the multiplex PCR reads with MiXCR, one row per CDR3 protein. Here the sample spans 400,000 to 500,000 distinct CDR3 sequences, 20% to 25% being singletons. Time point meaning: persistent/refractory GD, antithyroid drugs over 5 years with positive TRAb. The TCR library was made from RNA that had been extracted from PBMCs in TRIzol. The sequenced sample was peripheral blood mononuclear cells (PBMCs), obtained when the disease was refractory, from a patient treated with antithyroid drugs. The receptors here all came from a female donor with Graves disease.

CDR3 DNA sequence: TGCGCCAGCAGCTTAAAAGCTTTGAACACTGAAGCTTTCTTT. Amino acid sequence: CASSLKALNTEAFF. The chain combines TRBV5-1 with TRBJ1-1; D is undetermined. CDR1 is SGHRS, CDR2 YFSETQ, per germline. The length of the CDR3 is 14 residues. V was pared by 2 bases and J by 0 bases, with 8 bases between.

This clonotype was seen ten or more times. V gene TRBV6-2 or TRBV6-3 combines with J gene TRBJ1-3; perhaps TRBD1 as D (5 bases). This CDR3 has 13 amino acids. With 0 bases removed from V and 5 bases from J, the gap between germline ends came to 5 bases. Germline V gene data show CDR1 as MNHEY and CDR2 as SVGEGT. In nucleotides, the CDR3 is TGTGCCAGCAGTTACTCGGACAGAAACACCATATATTTT. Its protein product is CASSYSDRNTIYF.

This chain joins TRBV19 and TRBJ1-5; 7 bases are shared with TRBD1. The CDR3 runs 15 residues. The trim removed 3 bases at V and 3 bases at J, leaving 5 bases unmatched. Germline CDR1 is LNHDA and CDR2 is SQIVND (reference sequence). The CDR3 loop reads CASSIRDRNNQPQHF. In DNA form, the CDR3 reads TGTGCCAGTAGTATCCGGGACAGAAACAATCAGCCCCAGCATTTT.

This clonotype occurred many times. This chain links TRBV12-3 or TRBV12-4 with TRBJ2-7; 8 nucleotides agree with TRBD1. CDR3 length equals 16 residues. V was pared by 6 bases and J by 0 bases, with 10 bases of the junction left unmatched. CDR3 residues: CASRQNRQGSSYEQYF. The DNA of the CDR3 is TGTGCCAGCAGACAAAATAGACAGGGGAGCTCCTACGAGCAGTACTTC.

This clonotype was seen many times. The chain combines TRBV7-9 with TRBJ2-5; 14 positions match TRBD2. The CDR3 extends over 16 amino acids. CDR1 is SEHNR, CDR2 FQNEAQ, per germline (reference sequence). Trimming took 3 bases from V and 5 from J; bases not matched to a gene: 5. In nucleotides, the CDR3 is TGTGCCAGCAGCTTCGGGGGACTAGCGGGAGAGGAGACCCAGTACTTC. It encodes CASSFGGLAGEETQYF.

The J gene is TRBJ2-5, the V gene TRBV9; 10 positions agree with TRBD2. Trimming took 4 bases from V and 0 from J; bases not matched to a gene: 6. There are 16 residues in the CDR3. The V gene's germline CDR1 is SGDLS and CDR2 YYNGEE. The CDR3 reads CASSISGRADQETQYF. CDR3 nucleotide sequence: TGTGCCAGCAGCATAAGCGGGAGGGCGGACCAAGAGACCCAGTACTTC.

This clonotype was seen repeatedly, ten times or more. Written as DNA, the CDR3 is TGTGCCACCGACCCTTCCGGGACAGGGGTCGGCTACACCTTC. Translating gives CATDPSGTGVGYTF. The rearrangement links TRBV28 to TRBJ1-2, with 10 bases fitting TRBD1. This CDR3 has 14 residues. The germline V gene has CDR1 MDHEN and CDR2 SYDVKM. The V and J ends lost 10 bases and 8 bases, in that order; junction bases with no gene match: 13.

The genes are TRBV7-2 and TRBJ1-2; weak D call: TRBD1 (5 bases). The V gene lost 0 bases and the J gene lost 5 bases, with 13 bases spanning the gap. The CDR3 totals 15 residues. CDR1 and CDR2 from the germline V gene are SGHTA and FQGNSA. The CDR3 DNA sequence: TGTGCCAGCAGCTTAGCGGGGGGTACTGAATATGGCTACACCTTC. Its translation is CASSLAGGTEYGYTF.

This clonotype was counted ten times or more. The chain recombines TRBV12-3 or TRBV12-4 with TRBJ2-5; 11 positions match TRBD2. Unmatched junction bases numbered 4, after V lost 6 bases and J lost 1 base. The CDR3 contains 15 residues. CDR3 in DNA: TGTGCCAGCAGCCATAGCGGGAGGGCCCAAGAGACCCAGTACTTC. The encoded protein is CASSHSGRAQETQYF.

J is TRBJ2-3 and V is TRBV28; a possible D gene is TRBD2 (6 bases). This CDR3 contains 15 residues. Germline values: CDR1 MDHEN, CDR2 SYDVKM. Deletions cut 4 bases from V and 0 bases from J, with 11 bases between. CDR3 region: CASSWRGPSTDTQYF. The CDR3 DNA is TGTGCCAGCAGTTGGCGGGGACCCAGCACAGATACGCAGTATTTT. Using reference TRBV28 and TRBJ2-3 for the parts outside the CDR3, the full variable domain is DVKVTQSSRYLVKRTGEKVFLECVQDMDHENMFWYRQDPGLGLRLIYFSYDVKMKEKGDIPEGYSVSREKKERFSLILESASTNQTSMYLCASSWRGPSTDTQYFGPGTRLTVL.

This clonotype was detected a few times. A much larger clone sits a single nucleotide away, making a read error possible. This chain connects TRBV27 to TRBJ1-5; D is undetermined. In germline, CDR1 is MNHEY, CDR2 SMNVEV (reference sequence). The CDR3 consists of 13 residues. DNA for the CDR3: TGTGCCAGCAGTCGTGACACCAATCGGCCCCAGCATTTT. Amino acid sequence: CASSRDTNRPQHF.

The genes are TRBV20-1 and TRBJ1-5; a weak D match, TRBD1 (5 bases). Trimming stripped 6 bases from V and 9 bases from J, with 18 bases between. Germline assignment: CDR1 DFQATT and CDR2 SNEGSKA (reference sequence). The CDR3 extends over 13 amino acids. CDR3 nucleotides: TGCAGTGCCCCCGGACACCACCCTCGGCCCCAGCATTTT. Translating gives CSAPGHHPRPQHF.

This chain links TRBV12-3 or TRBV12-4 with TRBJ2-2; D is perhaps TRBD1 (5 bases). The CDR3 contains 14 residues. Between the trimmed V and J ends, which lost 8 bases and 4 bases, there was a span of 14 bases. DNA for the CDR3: TGTGCCAGCGGACAACGGACGGGCACCGGGGAGCTGTTTTTT. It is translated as CASGQRTGTGELFF.

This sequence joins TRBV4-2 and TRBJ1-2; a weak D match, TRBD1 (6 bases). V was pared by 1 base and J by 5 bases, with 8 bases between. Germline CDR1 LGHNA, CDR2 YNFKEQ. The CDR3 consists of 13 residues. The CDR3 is CASSQAGEYGYTF. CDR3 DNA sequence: TGTGCCAGCAGCCAAGCAGGGGAATATGGCTACACCTTC.

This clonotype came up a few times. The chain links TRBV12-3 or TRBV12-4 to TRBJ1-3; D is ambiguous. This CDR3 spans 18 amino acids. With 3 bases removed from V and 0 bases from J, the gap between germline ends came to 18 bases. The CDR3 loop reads CASSFGQPQYASGNTIYF. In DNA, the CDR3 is TGTGCCAGCAGTTTTGGGCAGCCTCAATACGCCTCTGGAAACACCATATATTTT.

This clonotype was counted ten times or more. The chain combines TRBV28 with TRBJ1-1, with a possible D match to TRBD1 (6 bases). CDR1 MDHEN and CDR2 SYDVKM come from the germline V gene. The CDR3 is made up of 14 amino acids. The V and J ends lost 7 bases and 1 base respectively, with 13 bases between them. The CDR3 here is CASTLRTENTEAFF. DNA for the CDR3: TGTGCCAGCACACTTCGGACAGAGAACACTGAAGCTTTCTTT. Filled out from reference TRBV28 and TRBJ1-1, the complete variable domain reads DVKVTQSSRYLVKRTGEKVFLECVQDMDHENMFWYRQDPGLGLRLIYFSYDVKMKEKGDIPEGYSVSREKKERFSLILESASTNQTSMYLCASTLRTENTEAFFGQGTRLTVV.

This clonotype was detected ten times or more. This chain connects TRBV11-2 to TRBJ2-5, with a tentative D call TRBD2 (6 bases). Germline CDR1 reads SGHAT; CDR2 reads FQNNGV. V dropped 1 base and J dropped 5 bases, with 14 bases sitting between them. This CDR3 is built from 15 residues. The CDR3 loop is CASSLVGGGGETQYF. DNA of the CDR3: TGTGCCAGCAGCTTAGTGGGGGGAGGCGGCGAGACCCAGTACTTC.

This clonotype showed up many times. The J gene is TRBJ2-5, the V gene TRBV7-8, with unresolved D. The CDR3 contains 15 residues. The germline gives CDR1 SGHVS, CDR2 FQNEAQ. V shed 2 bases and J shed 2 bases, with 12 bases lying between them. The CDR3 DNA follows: TGTGCCAGCAGCTTAAGGACCGGGCCTCAAGAGACCCAGTACTTC. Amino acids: CASSLRTGPQETQYF.

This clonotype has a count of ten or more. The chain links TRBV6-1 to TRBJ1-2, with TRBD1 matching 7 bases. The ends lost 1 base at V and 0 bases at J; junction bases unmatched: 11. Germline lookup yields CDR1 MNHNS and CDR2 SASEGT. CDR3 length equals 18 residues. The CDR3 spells CASSEDLWGQPSNYGYTF. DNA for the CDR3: TGTGCCAGCAGTGAAGATCTTTGGGGACAGCCCTCTAACTATGGCTACACCTTC.

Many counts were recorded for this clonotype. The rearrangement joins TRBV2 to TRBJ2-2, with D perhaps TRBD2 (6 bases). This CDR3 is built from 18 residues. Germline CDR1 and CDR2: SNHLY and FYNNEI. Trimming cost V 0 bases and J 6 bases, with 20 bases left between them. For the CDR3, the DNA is TGTGCCAGCAGTGAAGCGCCGACCTGGGTGGAGGGCTCCGGGGAGCTGTTTTTT. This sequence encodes CASSEAPTWVEGSGELFF.

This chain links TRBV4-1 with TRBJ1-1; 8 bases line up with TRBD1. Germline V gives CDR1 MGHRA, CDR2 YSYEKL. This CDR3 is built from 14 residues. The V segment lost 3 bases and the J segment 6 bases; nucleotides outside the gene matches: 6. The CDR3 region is CASSQETGEPEAFF. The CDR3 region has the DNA TGCGCCAGCAGCCAGGAGACAGGGGAGCCTGAAGCTTTCTTT.

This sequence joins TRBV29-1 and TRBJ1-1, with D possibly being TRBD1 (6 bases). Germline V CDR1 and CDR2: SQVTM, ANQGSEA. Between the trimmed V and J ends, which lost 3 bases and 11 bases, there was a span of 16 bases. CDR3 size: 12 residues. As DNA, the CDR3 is TGCAGCGTTGAGGAAATGGGGGGCAGGGCTTTCTTT. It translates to CSVEEMGGRAFF.

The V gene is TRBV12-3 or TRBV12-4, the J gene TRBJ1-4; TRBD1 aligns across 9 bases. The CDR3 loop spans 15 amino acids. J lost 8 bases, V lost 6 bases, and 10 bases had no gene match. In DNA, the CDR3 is TGTGCCAGCAGGACGGCCGGGACAGGGAGGGAAAAACTGTTTTTT. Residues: CASRTAGTGREKLFF.

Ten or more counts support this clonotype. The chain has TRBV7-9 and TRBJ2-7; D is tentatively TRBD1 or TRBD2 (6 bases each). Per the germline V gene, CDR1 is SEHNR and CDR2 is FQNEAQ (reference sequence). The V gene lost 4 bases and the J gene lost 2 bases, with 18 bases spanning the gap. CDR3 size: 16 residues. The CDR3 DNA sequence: TGTGCCAGCAGCTCAAGCCCACAGGGAGGCCCCTACGAGCAGTACTTC. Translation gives CASSSSPQGGPYEQYF.

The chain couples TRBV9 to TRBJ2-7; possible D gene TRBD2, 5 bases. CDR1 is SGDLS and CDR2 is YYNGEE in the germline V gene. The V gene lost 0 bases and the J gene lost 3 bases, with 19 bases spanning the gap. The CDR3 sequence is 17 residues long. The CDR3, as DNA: TGTGCCAGCAGCGTAGCTTCGGGCCCCAGCGGACGCTACGAGCAGTACTTC. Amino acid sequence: CASSVASGPSGRYEQYF.